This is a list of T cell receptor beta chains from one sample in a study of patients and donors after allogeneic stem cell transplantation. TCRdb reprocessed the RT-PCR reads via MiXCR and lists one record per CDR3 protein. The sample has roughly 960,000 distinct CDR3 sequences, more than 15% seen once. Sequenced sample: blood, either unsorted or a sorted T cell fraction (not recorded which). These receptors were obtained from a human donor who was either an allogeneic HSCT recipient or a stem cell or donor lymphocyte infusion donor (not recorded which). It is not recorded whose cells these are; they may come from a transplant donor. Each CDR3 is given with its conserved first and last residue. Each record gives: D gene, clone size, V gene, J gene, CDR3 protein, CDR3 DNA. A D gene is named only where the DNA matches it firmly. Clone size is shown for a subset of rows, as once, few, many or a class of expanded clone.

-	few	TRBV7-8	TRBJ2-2	CASSLRRRESLTNTGELFF	TGTGCCAGCAGCCTTCGGAGAAGGGAAAGTCTTACGAACACCGGGGAGCTGTTTTTT
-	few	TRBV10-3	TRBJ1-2	CAISELAGNTNYGYTF	TGTGCCATCAGTGAGTTGGCAGGGAATACTAACTATGGCTACACCTTC
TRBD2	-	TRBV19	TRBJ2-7	CASSRGVGEQYF	TGTGCCAGTAGTCGGGGGGTGGGTGAGCAGTACTTC
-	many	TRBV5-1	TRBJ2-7	CASSLGGSSSYEQYF	TGCGCCAGCAGCTTGGGGGGGTCCTCTTCCTACGAGCAGTACTTC
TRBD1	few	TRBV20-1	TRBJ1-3	CSAVRGPGNTIYF	TGCAGTGCCGTGAGGGGGCCGGGAAACACCATATATTTT
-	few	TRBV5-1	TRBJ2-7	CASSPGTYFYEQYF	TGCGCCAGCAGCCCCGGGACATACTTCTACGAGCAGTACTTC
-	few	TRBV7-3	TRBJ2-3	CASSPSPLGDTQYF	TGTGCCAGCAGCCCCTCCCCCTTGGGAGATACGCAGTATTTT
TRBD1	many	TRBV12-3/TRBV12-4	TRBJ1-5	CASSFTDGQGGQPQHF	TGTGCCAGCAGTTTCACCGACGGACAGGGAGGACAGCCCCAGCATTTT
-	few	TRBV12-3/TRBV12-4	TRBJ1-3	CASRRGDFGNTIYF	TGTGCCAGCAGGAGGGGGGACTTCGGAAACACCATATATTTT
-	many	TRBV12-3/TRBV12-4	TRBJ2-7	CASSSKGNEQYF	TGTGCCAGCAGTTCAAAGGGGAACGAGCAGTACTTC